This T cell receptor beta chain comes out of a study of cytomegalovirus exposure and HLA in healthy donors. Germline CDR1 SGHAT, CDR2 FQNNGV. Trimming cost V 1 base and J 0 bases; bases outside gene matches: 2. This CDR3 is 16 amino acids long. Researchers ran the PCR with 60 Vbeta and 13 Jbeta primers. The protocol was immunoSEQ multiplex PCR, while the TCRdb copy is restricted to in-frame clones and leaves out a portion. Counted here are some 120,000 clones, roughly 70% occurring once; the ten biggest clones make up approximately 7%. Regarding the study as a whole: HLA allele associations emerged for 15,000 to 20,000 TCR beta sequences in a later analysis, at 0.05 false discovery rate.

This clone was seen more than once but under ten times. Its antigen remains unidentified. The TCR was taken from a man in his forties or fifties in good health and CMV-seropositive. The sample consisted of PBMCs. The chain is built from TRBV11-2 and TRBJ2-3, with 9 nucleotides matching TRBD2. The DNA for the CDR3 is TGTGCCAGCAGCTTAGGGACTAGCGTGAGCACAGATACGCAGTATTTT. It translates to CASSLGTSVSTDTQYF.